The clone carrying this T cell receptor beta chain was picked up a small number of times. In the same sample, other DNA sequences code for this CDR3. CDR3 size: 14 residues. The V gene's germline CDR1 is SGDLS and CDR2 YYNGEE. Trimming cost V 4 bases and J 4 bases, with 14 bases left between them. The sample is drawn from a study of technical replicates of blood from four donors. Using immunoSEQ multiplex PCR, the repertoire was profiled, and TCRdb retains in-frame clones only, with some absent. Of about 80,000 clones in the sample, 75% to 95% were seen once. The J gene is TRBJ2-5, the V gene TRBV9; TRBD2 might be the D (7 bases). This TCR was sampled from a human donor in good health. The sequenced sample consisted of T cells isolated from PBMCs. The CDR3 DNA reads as TGTGCCAGCAGCCCTAGCGGAGGGGGAGAGACCCAGTACTTC. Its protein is CASSPSGGGETQYF.